The 16 T cell receptor beta chains presented below share a single source sample, sequenced in a study of shared clonotypes between healthy human individuals. Here immunoSEQ multiplex PCR was the method, and the copy in TCRdb shows in-frame clones only, minus some. The sample yields around 330,000 clones, around 72% seen once. Material: memory CD4+ T cells sorted from blood. Sample subset: CD45RA-negative fraction. The receptors were gathered from a young man in good health.

This rearrangement joins TRBV20-1 to TRBJ2-7, with D perhaps TRBD2 (6 bases). CDR3 length equals 11 residues. Looked up from germline, CDR1 is DFQATT and CDR2 is SNEGSKA (reference sequence). For the CDR3, the DNA is TGCAGTGCTAGTTTTGGTAGCGGTCTGGTAGTC. This gives the protein CSASFGSGLVV.

The chain employs TRBV19 and TRBJ2-3; D not resolved. Germline values: CDR1 LNHDA, CDR2 SQIVND (reference sequence). This CDR3 spans 12 amino acids. The V gene lost 4 bases and the J gene lost 2 bases, with 4 bases spanning the gap. DNA of the CDR3: TGTGCCAGTAGTACGTACACAGATACGCAGTATTTT. Translating gives CASSTYTDTQYF.

This chain connects TRBV6-6 to TRBJ1-2; 7 bases align to TRBD1. The germline CDR1 and CDR2 sequences are MNHNY and SVGAGI (reference sequence). The CDR3 totals 15 residues. Trimming at V came to 0 bases and at J to 8 bases, leaving 9 bases not matched to a gene. The CDR3 reads CASSYSEEGALGYTF. The CDR3 nucleotides are TGTGCCAGCAGTTACTCCGAGGAGGGGGCTCTGGGCTACACCTTC.

V gene TRBV27 combines with J gene TRBJ1-1; D uncertain. The ends were cut back, 4 bases at V and 6 bases at J, with 9 bases in the middle. Germline CDR1 MNHEY, CDR2 SMNVEV (reference sequence). This CDR3 has 12 residues. In DNA, the CDR3 is TGTGCCAGCAGTTCGGCAGTCTCTGAAGCTTTCTTT. Its protein product is CASSSAVSEAFF.

The chain uses TRBV2 and TRBJ2-5; no clear D gene. This CDR3 spans 13 amino acids. From germline, CDR1 is SNHLY and CDR2 FYNNEI. Trimming cost V 4 bases and J 5 bases, with 11 bases left between them. The CDR3 region has the DNA TGTGCCAGCAGTGCTAGTTTGGGCGAGACCCAGTACTTC. Residues: CASSASLGETQYF.

For this clone: Other DNA sequences in the sample encode the same CDR3. This chain joins TRBV7-9 and TRBJ1-1; D is unresolved. The CDR3 sequence is 12 residues long. From germline, CDR1 is SEHNR and CDR2 FQNEAQ (reference sequence). The germline V and J ends were trimmed by 2 bases and 4 bases, with 5 bases remaining between them. The CDR3 nucleotides read TGTGCCAGCAGCTTATTTAGCACTGAAGCTTTCTTT. This codes for CASSLFSTEAFF.

V usage is TRBV4-2 and J usage is TRBJ2-7; 11 bases line up with TRBD2. The V gene's germline CDR1 is LGHNA and CDR2 YNFKEQ. The CDR3 sequence is 16 residues long. V was pared by 4 bases and J by 7 bases, with 12 bases of the junction left unmatched. CDR3 loop: CASSPSSGRPREEQYF. The CDR3 coding sequence is TGTGCCAGCAGCCCCTCTAGCGGGAGGCCAAGGGAGGAGCAGTACTTC.

This rearrangement joins TRBV2 to TRBJ1-3, with no clear D. The germline V gene has CDR1 SNHLY and CDR2 FYNNEI. The V gene lost 4 bases and the J gene lost 2 bases, with 6 bases spanning the gap. The CDR3 is made up of 13 amino acids. The CDR3 nucleotides are TGTGCCAGCAGTGTTTCGACTGGAAACACCATATATTTT. This gives the protein CASSVSTGNTIYF.

CDR3 sequence: CASSEGQGSNQPQHF. The CDR3 DNA follows: TGTGCCAGCAGTGAAGGACAGGGCAGCAATCAGCCCCAGCATTTT. The gene calls are TRBV2 and TRBJ1-5; 7 positions agree with TRBD1. Unmatched junction bases numbered 1, after V lost 1 base and J lost 1 base. Per germline, CDR1 SNHLY and CDR2 FYNNEI. The CDR3 length is 15 residues.

This clone has more than one count but fewer than ten. This rearrangement joins TRBV5-1 to TRBJ2-2; D may be TRBD2 (5 bases). Per the germline V gene, CDR1 is SGHRS and CDR2 is YFSETQ. V was clipped by 5 bases and J by 3 bases, with 11 bases between them. This CDR3 comprises 14 residues. This CDR3 is CASRRETDTGELFF. CDR3 bases: TGCGCCAGCAGGAGGGAGACGGACACCGGGGAGCTGTTTTTT.

The CDR3 DNA reads as TGCGCCAGCAGCCCTCAGGCCTCTGGGGCCAACGTCCTGACTTTC. Translated: CASSPQASGANVLTF. This chain uses TRBV5-1 with TRBJ2-6; D is uncertain. V was cut by 4 bases and J by 0 bases, with 8 bases left in between. This CDR3 region has 15 residues. In germline, CDR1 is SGHRS, CDR2 YFSETQ.

V usage is TRBV28 and J usage is TRBJ1-2; D may be TRBD1 (5 bases). Trimming stripped 10 bases from V and 6 bases from J, with 15 bases between. The germline V gene has CDR1 MDHEN and CDR2 SYDVKM. The CDR3 totals 12 residues. This CDR3 reads CATTRRVDGYTF. DNA of the CDR3: TGTGCCACCACCCGCAGGGTCGATGGCTACACCTTC.

This sequence joins TRBV7-2 and TRBJ2-2, with D perhaps TRBD2 (6 bases). The CDR3 covers 16 residues. Germline values: CDR1 SGHTA, CDR2 FQGNSA. With 0 bases removed from V and 2 bases from J, the gap between germline ends came to 10 bases. Here the CDR3 reads CASSLALAGNTGELFF. The CDR3 nucleotides read TGTGCCAGCAGCTTAGCTCTTGCGGGAAACACCGGGGAGCTGTTTTTT. The whole variable domain, filled in from reference TRBV7-2 and TRBJ2-2, reads GAGVSQSPSNKVTEKGKDVELRCDPISGHTALYWYRQSLGQGLEFLIYFQGNSAPDKSGLPSDRFSAERTGGSVSTLTIQRTQQEDSAVYLCASSLALAGNTGELFFGEGSRLTVL.

This clone was recorded a few times. The rearrangement uses TRBV19 and TRBJ2-3, with a tentative D call TRBD1 (6 bases). Germline V lookup: CDR1 LNHDA, CDR2 SQIVND (reference sequence). V was trimmed by 7 bases and J by 4 bases, leaving 18 bases between them. The CDR3 consists of 15 residues. The CDR3 region has the DNA TGTGCCAGTATGGGGGACACCTTCGGCCCAGATACGCAGTATTTT. Protein product: CASMGDTFGPDTQYF.

V usage is TRBV27 and J usage is TRBJ2-5; 7 bases are a match to TRBD2. The CDR3 runs 13 residues. After removal of 4 bases from V and 4 bases from J, the junction contained 3 bases not matched to a gene. Germline CDR1 MNHEY, CDR2 SMNVEV (reference sequence). The CDR3 bases are TGTGCCAGCAGTTCGCGCGGGAGAGAGACCCAGTACTTC. Residues: CASSSRGRETQYF.

The V and J genes are TRBV18 and TRBJ2-1, with 10 bases lining up with TRBD2. V gave up 0 bases and J gave up 5 bases; unmatched junction bases: 4. The CDR3 is 16 residues long. The germline V gene encodes CDR1 KGHSH and CDR2 LQKENI. The CDR3 nucleotides read TGTGCCAGCTCACCACCGGGACTAGCGTTACACAATGAGCAGTTCTTC. It yields the protein CASSPPGLALHNEQFF.